The source of this T cell receptor beta chain is a study of early T cells in non-severe SARS-CoV-2 infection. Study-wide background: It was bulk RNA from unsorted whole blood that was sequenced, and the chains were unpaired. Study-wide results and limits: Database matching using VDJdb favored anti-spike CD8 responses, with private and CD4 specificities left missing.

Comments on this clonotype: Antigen: not known.

CDR1 is LGHNA and CDR2 is YSLEER in the germline V gene. Germline trimming cut 2 bases from V and 5 bases from J; bases unmatched to any gene: 11. The CDR3 loop spans 16 amino acids. Molecules of cDNA were individually given unique molecular identifiers that were attached to them. TCRdb passed the 5' RACE reads through MiXCR, listing each CDR3 protein once. Of roughly 60,000 distinct CDR3 sequences detected, approximately 14% appear once; the ten largest clones hold about 4%. This chain joins TRBV4-3 and TRBJ1-1, with TRBD1 matching 7 bases. This clonotype was sampled from an adult who was a healthcare worker with PCR-confirmed SARS-CoV-2 infection or an uninfected control (not recorded which). Sequenced sample: whole blood. The CDR3 DNA is TGCGCCAGCAGCCAACTACCAAATCAGGGGGGGACTGAAGCTTTCTTT. Its translation is CASSQLPNQGGTEAFF.